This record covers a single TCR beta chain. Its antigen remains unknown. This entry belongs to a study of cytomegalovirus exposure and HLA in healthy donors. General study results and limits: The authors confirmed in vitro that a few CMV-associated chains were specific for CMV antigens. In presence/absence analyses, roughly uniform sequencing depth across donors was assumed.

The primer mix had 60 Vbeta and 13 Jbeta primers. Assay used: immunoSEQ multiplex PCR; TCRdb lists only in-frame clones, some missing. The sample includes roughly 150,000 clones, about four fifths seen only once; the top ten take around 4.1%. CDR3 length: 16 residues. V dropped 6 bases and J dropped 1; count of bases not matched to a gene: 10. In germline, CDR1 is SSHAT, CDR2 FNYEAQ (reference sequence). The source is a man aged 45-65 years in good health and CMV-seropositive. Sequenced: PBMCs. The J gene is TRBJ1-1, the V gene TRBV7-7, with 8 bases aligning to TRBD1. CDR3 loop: CASSYKTGERNTEAFF. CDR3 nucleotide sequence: TGTGCCAGCAGTTATAAGACAGGGGAAAGGAACACTGAAGCTTTCTTT.